These 15 T cell receptor beta chains were all obtained from the same sample, sequenced in a study of tumor-infiltrating lymphocytes in primary liver carcinoma (dated by TCRdb to about 2017). Total RNA and DNA were co-extracted without cell sorting from around 20-30 mg of bulk tissue using the AllPrep DNA/RNA mini kit. Sequencing was performed on an Illumina HiSeq 2500. Starting from about 500 ng total RNA, TCRbeta-specific cDNA was produced by reverse transcription with a constant-region primer and ProtoScript II reverse transcriptase. Construction of the TCRbeta libraries relied on three nested rounds of multiplex PCR, following a slightly modified ARM-PCR procedure. Each of the first two PCR rounds ran for approximately 11 cycles using multiplex TRBV1-TRBV30 forward primers together with a Cbeta reverse primer. TCRdb passed the public sequencing reads through fastp at Q25 and MiXCR, retaining productive beta sequences. Every entry covers one CDR3 protein and lists the most common genes and DNA from its rows. In this sample the table shows roughly 100,000 distinct CDR3 sequences, 65% to 75% of which occur a single time. In total, the top ten clones hold roughly an eighth of the sample.

The material sequenced was liver tumor tissue from sampling region 2. The meaning of the sample's cell subset or site label: tumor region T2, inferior pole. Receptors originate from a woman in her sixties or seventies with primary liver carcinoma and hepatitis B virus infection.

Points on this clonotype: This may come from a read error, since a much larger clone is one base off. The gene calls are TRBV12-3 or TRBV12-4 and TRBJ2-5, with D possibly being TRBD2 (5 bases). Trimming removed 10 bases from V and 2 bases from J, with 14 bases in between. The CDR3 is 13 amino acids. The CDR3 is CANGKPAQETQYF. In DNA form, the CDR3 reads TGTGCCAACGGGAAGCCAGCGCAAGAGACCCAGTACTTC.

About this clonotype: Sequence at one end of the junction differs from germline and may be a read error. The genes are TRBV6-2 or TRBV6-3 and TRBJ2-5; 7 bases line up with TRBD2. The CDR3 has 13 residues. Germline assignment: CDR1 MNHEY and CDR2 SVGEGT. The CDR3 region is CASIRLAEETQYF. The CDR3, as DNA: TGTGCCAGCATCAGGCTAGCGGAAGAGACCCAATACTTC.

Note on this clonotype: A much larger clone sits a single nucleotide away, making a read error possible. The chain couples TRBV5-4 to TRBJ2-1; 11 bases fit TRBD2. The CDR3 is 17 amino acids. Germline V gene sequence: CDR1 SGHNT, CDR2 YYREEE (reference sequence). The CDR3 reads CASSTPTSGSLFDEQSF. Here the CDR3 DNA reads TGTGCCAGCAGCACCCCCACTAGCGGGAGTTTGTTTGATGAGCAGTCCTTC.

This clonotype was seen only a few times. A much larger clone sits a single nucleotide away, making a read error possible. The rearrangement joins TRBV4-1 to TRBJ2-1; 16 bases are a match to TRBD2. The CDR3 is made up of 16 amino acids. The germline gives CDR1 MGHRA, CDR2 YSYEKL. CDR3 protein: CASGHPGLAGGYEQFF. CDR3 nucleotides: TGCGCCAGCGGCCATCCGGGACTAGCGGGAGGGTACGAGCAGTTCTTC.

About this clonotype: This may come from a read error, since a much larger clone is one base off. This rearrangement joins TRBV6-1 to TRBJ2-7, with 7 bases aligning to TRBD1. The CDR3 is 15 amino acids. CDR1 and CDR2 (germline): MNHNS, SASEGT. CDR3 in DNA: TGTGCCAGCAGTGAAGAGGAAGCAGGGGGAAACGATCAGTACTTC. It codes for CASSEEEAGGNDQYF.

This clonotype was counted at least ten times. The chain has TRBV7-9 and TRBJ1-6, with D maybe TRBD1 (5 bases). CDR3 size: 13 residues. Trimming shortened V by 4 bases and J by 8 bases, and 9 bases separated the two germline ends. The V gene's germline CDR1 is SEHNR and CDR2 FQNEAQ (reference sequence). In nucleotides, the CDR3 is TGTGCCAGCAGCTGGGGCAGGGATTCACCCCTCCACTTT. Its protein product is CASSWGRDSPLHF.

The chain uses TRBV11-3 and TRBJ2-7, with D possibly matching TRBD2 (5 bases). Germline V gene sequence: CDR1 SGHNT, CDR2 YENEEA. The V end was cut by 2 bases, the J end by 5 bases, with 13 bases between. The CDR3 extends over 14 amino acids. CDR3 sequence: CASSLNGLEHEQYF. In DNA form, the CDR3 reads TGTGCCAGCAGCTTAAACGGACTGGAGCACGAGCAGTACTTC.

A word on this clonotype: A read error may produce the germline difference seen at one junction end. The rearrangement joins TRBV29-1 to TRBJ1-6, with D possibly TRBD1 on 6 matching bases. This CDR3 contains 13 residues. CDR1 SQVTM and CDR2 ANQGSEA come from the germline V gene. CDR3 protein: CSVTQGTNSPLHF. As DNA, the CDR3 is TGCAGCGTGACACAGGGAACCAATTCACCCCTCCACTTC.

This clonotype was counted ten times or more. CDR3 region: CASSPRTGTDTIYF. CDR3 nucleotides: TGTGCCAGCAGTCCCCGGACAGGGACGGACACCATATATTTT. This chain joins TRBV12-3 or TRBV12-4 and TRBJ1-3; 8 nucleotides agree with TRBD1. The V and J ends lost 5 bases and 8 bases, in that order; junction bases with no gene match: 8. The CDR3 contains 14 residues.

On this clonotype: As the CDR3 is not closed by the conserved phenylalanine or tryptophan, this likely results from a read error. Because the CDR3's place on the DNA is in doubt, the DNA is left out and the CDR3 is given as listed by TCRdb. This chain links TRBV11-3 with TRBJ2-1; no DNA check was done on the table's D call, TRBD2. Counting both end residues, the CDR3 totals 18 amino acids. The germline V gene encodes CDR1 SGHNT and CDR2 YENEEA. The CDR3 reads CASSLGQGGRAGYSEHFL.

With respect to this clonotype: Because it lacks the conserved phenylalanine or tryptophan at the end, this CDR3 is likely a read error. This chain joins TRBV19 and TRBJ2-2; possibly TRBD1 for D (7 bases). The CDR3 length is 15 residues. Germline lookup yields CDR1 LNHDA and CDR2 SQIVND (reference sequence). Trimming stripped 5 bases from V and 6 bases from J, with 16 bases between. The CDR3 loop reads CASSSQGGYPGELFL. CDR3 in DNA: TGTGCCAGTAGTTCCCAGGGGGGATACCCCGGGGAGCTGTTTTTA.

With respect to this clonotype: With a much larger clone just one base away, this may be a read error. The chain combines TRBV5-1 with TRBJ2-1, with TRBD2 matching over 7 bases. This CDR3 has 15 residues. J was trimmed by 7 bases and V by 2 bases; bases with no gene match: 9. Germline V gives CDR1 SGHRS, CDR2 YFSETQ. CDR3 sequence: CASSLVGGTGNEQFF. CDR3 in DNA: TGCGCCAGCAGCTTAGTGGGAGGGACCGGGAATGAGCAGTTCTTC.

This clonotype has a handful of counts. The conserved phenylalanine or tryptophan normally closing the CDR3 is absent here, so this likely arose from a read error. The limits of the CDR3 on the DNA are not certain, so only TCRdb's listed CDR3 is given. The rearrangement uses TRBV11-2 and TRBJ2-7; TRBD2 is the table's D call and was not checked against the DNA. Germline CDR1 and CDR2: SGHAT and FQNNGV. The CDR3 numbers 11 amino acids, ends counted. CDR3 loop: CASSSSSSLDY.

About this clonotype: Given the absence of the conserved phenylalanine or tryptophan at the CDR3 end, a read error is likely. J is TRBJ1-5 and V is TRBV6-1; D gene unclear. Looked up from germline, CDR1 is MNHNS and CDR2 is SASEGT. The CDR3 has 14 residues. CDR3 in amino acids: CTSSEETWKQPQHY. In nucleotides, the CDR3 is TGTACCAGCAGTGAGGAGACTTGGAAACAGCCCCAGCATTAT.

About this clonotype: At one of its ends the junction is not consistent with the germline gene, which may arise from a read error. The V gene is TRBV29-1, the J gene TRBJ2-7; 7 bases align to TRBD2. Germline V gene data show CDR1 as SQVTM and CDR2 as ANQGSEA. This CDR3 has 14 residues. CDR3 nucleotides: TGTAGCGCCGGACTAGTGGGAGGGCCGAGTGAGCAGTACTTC. This codes for CSAGLVGGPSEQYF.